This is a list of T cell receptor beta chains from one sample in a study of blood T cells in healthy people across ages. TCRdb recomputed calls from the 5' RACE reads with MiXCR, one row per CDR3 protein. The table lists hundreds of thousands of distinct CDR3 sequences, over 40% of them singletons. Sequenced sample: blood. These TCRs come from a woman aged 80 or over in good health. Each CDR3 is given with its conserved first and last residue. The order of the fields is V gene, D gene, J gene, CDR3 length, CDR3 protein. D genes are given only for firm matches.

>TRBV7-8|TRBD1|TRBJ2-3|16
CASSLVSGTGRVAQYF
>TRBV14|TRBD1|TRBJ2-7|15
CASSRGQEGTYEQYF
>TRBV10-3|.|.|11
CAISSGDEQYF
>TRBV29-1|.|TRBJ2-4|12
CSARQDENIQYF
>TRBV28|.|TRBJ1-1|13
CASSPISGTEAFF
>TRBV6-6|.|TRBJ2-2|16
CASSYADSPGTGELFF
>TRBV20-1|TRBD1|TRBJ1-5|15
CSAIQGAVDNQPQHF
>TRBV5-1|.|TRBJ1-1|16
CASSLNVGIWNTEAFF
>TRBV20-1|TRBD1|TRBJ1-2|13
CSARTTGGSGYTF
>TRBV7-6|.|TRBJ2-6|15
CASSPIFSGATVLTF
>TRBV21-1|.|TRBJ2-3|13
CAKRLATADTQYF
>TRBV12-3/TRBV12-4|.|TRBJ2-4|11
CASRSRGIQYF
>TRBV29-1|TRBD1|TRBJ1-6|13
CSFRQGHNSPLHF
>TRBV20-1|.|TRBJ2-2|13
CSARTGLTGELFF
>TRBV12-3/TRBV12-4|.|TRBJ1-5|15
CASTADVTSNQPQHF
>TRBV10-3|.|TRBJ2-5|13
CASHQQIQETQYF
>TRBV10-3|TRBD2|TRBJ2-3|16
CAIRPLAGGPTDTQYF
>TRBV9|.|.|15
CASSPEGDSYNEQYF
>TRBV12-3/TRBV12-4|TRBD2|.|14
CASSWGLAGAEQYF
>TRBV28|.|TRBJ1-6|16
CASSLGGGSYNSPLHF
>TRBV7-2|TRBD1|TRBJ2-2|15
CASSSGQGFTGELFF
>TRBV12-3/TRBV12-4|.|TRBJ2-7|14
CASSASRGRYEQYF
>TRBV29-1|TRBD1|TRBJ2-1|15
CSVARGQGNYNEQFF
>TRBV7-9|.|TRBJ2-5|13
CASSLTLYNEQYF
>TRBV20-1|TRBD2|TRBJ2-7|14
CSVREREVTYEQYF
>TRBV20-1|TRBD2|TRBJ2-1|13
CSAPSGRVNEQFF
>TRBV28|TRBD2|TRBJ2-1|16
CASSGISGGHYNEQFF
>TRBV7-9|.|TRBJ1-4|18
CASSWGRGHTERGEKLFF
>TRBV5-6|TRBD2|.|14
CASTFGLASYEQYF
>TRBV27|.|TRBJ1-2|15
CASRRDADPLYGYTF
>TRBV6-4|.|TRBJ2-1|14
CASSPSWNGKEQFF
>TRBV12-3/TRBV12-4|.|TRBJ1-2|17
CASSPETGPIFNYGYTF
>TRBV5-6|.|.|16
CASFDYSASSYNEQYF
>TRBV28|.|TRBJ2-6|18
CASRSPTGRYSGANVLTF
>TRBV5-1|TRBD2|TRBJ2-3|15
CASRFSGSRADTQYF
>TRBV11-2|TRBD2|TRBJ2-3|16
CASSLGLAGNGDTQYF
>TRBV27|TRBD1|TRBJ2-3|15
CASSSPGQGSDTQYF
>TRBV20-1|.|TRBJ1-5|16
CSAREPPGQLNQPQHF
>TRBV24-1|.|TRBJ2-3|12
CATRSDTDTQYF
>TRBV3-1|.|TRBJ2-5|12
CASSDLGETQYF
>TRBV29-1|TRBD1|TRBJ1-2|16
CSVDVLMDSRGYGYTF
>TRBV27|.|TRBJ2-1|14
CASSFSDRYNEQFF
>TRBV12-3/TRBV12-4|TRBD2|TRBJ2-5|16
CASSNPGLAVKETQYF
>TRBV6-6|TRBD1|TRBJ2-1|16
CASRGTGTGGRDEQFF
>TRBV2|TRBD2|TRBJ2-7|12
CASRGRGDEQYF